A single sample is the source of the 21 T cell receptor beta chains below, sequenced in a study of blood T cell repertoires in COVID-19. The data were produced by immunoSEQ multiplex PCR, yet TCRdb's version contains in-frame clones alone and is incomplete. This table holds hundreds of thousands of clones, 70% to 90% found once. Sequencing was carried out using PBMCs or T cells enriched from blood (not recorded which). The source of these receptors is a woman aged 30 to 39 who had recovered from COVID-19.

The chain recombines TRBV30 with TRBJ1-2; D unresolved. V was pared by 1 base and J by 4 bases, with 16 bases between. The CDR3 totals 15 residues. Germline lookup yields CDR1 GTSNPN and CDR2 SVGIG (reference sequence). CDR3 region: CAWSGTGPEGYGYTF. As DNA, the CDR3 is TGTGCCTGGAGTGGCACCGGTCCGGAGGGCTATGGCTACACCTTC.

The chain uses TRBV30 and TRBJ2-3, with a possible D match to TRBD2 (5 bases). V lost 2 bases and J lost 4, with 10 bases in between. This CDR3 has 13 residues. Germline lookup yields CDR1 GTSNPN and CDR2 SVGIG (reference sequence). CDR3 loop: CAWSRSGPDTQYF. The CDR3, as DNA: TGTGCCTGGAGTCGGAGCGGCCCAGATACGCAGTATTTT.

This rearrangement joins TRBV4-3 to TRBJ2-1; D is perhaps TRBD2 (7 bases). CDR3 size: 15 residues. Trimming stripped 1 base from V and 9 bases from J, with 16 bases between. CDR1 and CDR2 from the germline V gene are LGHNA and YSLEER. The chain's CDR3 is CASSQAEGRGGEQFF. For the CDR3, the DNA is TGCGCCAGCAGCCAAGCGGAGGGGAGGGGGGGTGAGCAGTTCTTC.

V and J are TRBV6-5 and TRBJ1-2; 7 bases map to TRBD1. The germline gives CDR1 MNHEY, CDR2 SVGAGI. V was pared by 6 bases and J by 0 bases, with 7 bases of the junction left unmatched. The CDR3 runs to 15 residues. The CDR3 nucleotides read TGTGCCAGCAGCCATACCACAGGGGCTAACTATGGCTACACCTTC. Residues: CASSHTTGANYGYTF.

This chain connects TRBV5-1 to TRBJ1-1; tentative D call: TRBD1 (5 bases). This CDR3 spans 15 amino acids. The germline V and J ends were trimmed by 1 base and 6 bases, with 16 bases remaining between them. The germline V gene has CDR1 SGHRS and CDR2 YFSETQ. The CDR3 reads CASSLFGAASPEAFF. As DNA, the CDR3 is TGCGCCAGCAGCTTGTTTGGGGCAGCCTCCCCTGAAGCTTTCTTT.

The chain joins TRBV19 to TRBJ2-3; TRBD1 matches at 10 bases. V was pared by 1 base and J by 3 bases, with 4 bases of the junction left unmatched. The CDR3 consists of 16 residues. Per the germline V gene, CDR1 is LNHDA and CDR2 is SQIVND (reference sequence). The chain's CDR3 is CASSIGTGGPTDTQYF. CDR3 sequence (DNA): TGTGCCAGTAGTATAGGGACAGGGGGTCCTACAGATACGCAGTATTTT.

In this sample, this clone turned up a few times. V is TRBV27 and J is TRBJ2-7; 7 bases line up with TRBD1. V was clipped by 6 bases and J by 0 bases; unmatched bases: 5. Per the germline V gene, CDR1 is MNHEY and CDR2 is SMNVEV (reference sequence). The CDR3 totals 14 residues. CDR3 residues: CASRRQGYSYEQYF. The CDR3 bases are TGTGCCAGCAGAAGACAGGGCTACTCCTACGAGCAGTACTTC.

The chain is built from TRBV7-3 and TRBJ1-2; D possibly corresponds to TRBD1 (5 bases). The CDR3 is 15 amino acids. Germline assignment: CDR1 SGHTA and CDR2 FQGTGA. The V gene lost 5 bases and the J gene lost 2 bases, with 15 bases spanning the gap. This CDR3 is CASSMGLLTNYGYTF. Written as DNA, the CDR3 is TGTGCCAGCAGCATGGGACTCCTAACCAACTATGGCTACACCTTC.

The rearrangement uses TRBV6-1 and TRBJ2-2; TRBD1 aligns across 8 bases. CDR3 size: 14 residues. J was trimmed by 7 bases and V by 3 bases; bases with no gene match: 4. Germline lookup yields CDR1 MNHNS and CDR2 SASEGT. CDR3 nucleotide sequence: TGTGCCAGCAGTGAGCAGGGGGCCAGCGGGGAGCTGTTTTTT. This codes for CASSEQGASGELFF.

The chain couples TRBV20-1 to TRBJ2-1; 7 bases fit TRBD2. Germline CDR1 is DFQATT and CDR2 is SNEGSKA (reference sequence). Losses at the gene ends were 3 bases for V and 4 bases for J; bases not matched to a gene: 9. This CDR3 has 15 amino acids. CDR3 sequence: CSASNSTSRYNEQFF. CDR3 bases: TGCAGTGCTAGTAACTCGACTAGCAGATACAATGAGCAGTTCTTC.

V usage is TRBV4-1 and J usage is TRBJ2-3, with D possibly matching TRBD2 (7 bases). V was shortened by 0 bases and J by 8 bases, with 12 bases between the two germline ends. Germline V lookup: CDR1 MGHRA, CDR2 YSYEKL. This CDR3 has 14 amino acids. CDR3 in amino acids: CASSQDRGAGTQYF. The CDR3 DNA is TGCGCCAGCAGCCAAGATCGGGGGGCGGGTACGCAGTATTTT.

This clone was picked up a small number of times. V gene TRBV27 combines with J gene TRBJ2-2; 11 positions agree with TRBD2. In germline, CDR1 is MNHEY, CDR2 SMNVEV (reference sequence). Germline trimming cut 2 bases from V and 7 bases from J; bases unmatched to any gene: 12. The CDR3 is 18 amino acids. In DNA form, the CDR3 reads TGTGCCAGCAGTTTACGGTGGCTAGCGGGAGGCTCGGGCGGGGAGCTGTTTTTT. Translating gives CASSLRWLAGGSGGELFF.

This clone appeared once. The chain combines TRBV16 with TRBJ1-1; perhaps TRBD1 as D (6 bases). Trimming took off 7 bases at V and 4 bases at J, with 16 bases between the two ends. CDR1 is KGHSY, CDR2 FQNENV, per germline. The CDR3 totals 14 residues. The CDR3 here is CASITGPDPTEAFF. The CDR3, as DNA: TGTGCCAGCATCACAGGGCCAGACCCCACTGAAGCTTTCTTT.

The V call is TRBV7-9, the J call TRBJ1-4; no clear D. The V gene lost 4 bases and the J gene lost 5 bases, with 14 bases spanning the gap. This CDR3 is built from 15 residues. Germline V gene data show CDR1 as SEHNR and CDR2 as FQNEAQ (reference sequence). The CDR3 protein is CASSSRATENEKLFF. The CDR3 nucleotides read TGTGCCAGCAGCTCGCGGGCAACAGAAAATGAAAAACTGTTTTTT.

The chain has TRBV21-1 and TRBJ2-3; the table calls TRBD2, which could not be checked here. TRBV21-1 is a pseudogene segment. The CDR3 is made up of 19 amino acids. The CDR3 region is CASSALPQTSRYSTDTQYF. DNA for the CDR3: TGTGCCAGCAGCGCGCTCCCTCAGACTAGTCGCTATAGCACAGATACGCAGTATTTT.

The rearrangement uses TRBV30 and TRBJ2-5; TRBD2 is a possible D gene (5 bases). Trimming stripped 0 bases from V and 2 bases from J, with 7 bases between. The germline V gene has CDR1 GTSNPN and CDR2 SVGIG (reference sequence). The CDR3 spans 13 residues. CDR3 amino acids: CAWSVREQETQYF. For the CDR3, the DNA is TGTGCCTGGAGTGTACGGGAACAAGAGACCCAGTACTTC.

This chain joins TRBV24-1 and TRBJ2-3; TRBD2 aligns across 7 bases. The J segment lost 4 bases and the V segment lost 6 bases, leaving 6 bases of the junction unmatched. The CDR3 is 14 amino acids. Germline CDR1 KGHDR, CDR2 SFDVKD. CDR3 DNA sequence: TGTGCCACCAGTCCAGCGGGACGCGCAGATACGCAGTATTTT. This codes for CATSPAGRADTQYF.

The chain recombines TRBV18 with TRBJ2-7; 7 nucleotides agree with TRBD1. This CDR3 has 14 residues. Germline V gene sequence: CDR1 KGHSH, CDR2 LQKENI. J gave up 5 bases and V 5 bases, and 9 bases lay outside the gene matches. CDR3 coding DNA: TGTGCCAGCTCATCGGAGACAGGGAACCACGAGCAGTACTTC. Translating it yields CASSSETGNHEQYF.

The chain uses TRBV20-1 and TRBJ2-7; D is ambiguous. Germline assignment: CDR1 DFQATT and CDR2 SNEGSKA (reference sequence). The V gene lost 4 bases and the J gene lost 3 bases, with 7 bases spanning the gap. The length of the CDR3 is 11 residues. The CDR3 loop reads CSATPRYEQYF. The CDR3, as DNA: TGCAGTGCTACCCCCCGCTACGAGCAGTACTTC.

The chain is built from TRBV2 and TRBJ1-5; 8 nucleotides agree with TRBD1. The CDR3 runs 14 residues. The V gene's germline CDR1 is SNHLY and CDR2 FYNNEI. With V trimmed by 6 bases and J by 5 bases, 6 bases remained unmatched. The CDR3 loop reads CASSRTGGHQPQHF. The CDR3 bases are TGTGCCAGCAGCCGAACAGGGGGGCATCAGCCCCAGCATTTT.

The CDR3 here is CASRTPTSGVNTGELFF. CDR3 in DNA: TGTGCCAGCAGAACTCCAACTAGCGGAGTAAACACCGGGGAGCTGTTTTTT. This chain connects TRBV11-2 to TRBJ2-2; 8 nucleotides agree with TRBD2. The CDR3 is made up of 17 amino acids. The V segment lost 6 bases and the J segment 2 bases; nucleotides outside the gene matches: 11. Looked up from germline, CDR1 is SGHAT and CDR2 is FQNNGV.